This section outlines one T cell receptor (beta chain) sequence together with its context. The data stem from a study of blood T cell repertoires in COVID-19. Only in-frame clones appear in the TCRdb table, and some are missing; sequencing was by immunoSEQ multiplex PCR. The sample includes 35,000 or so clones, approximately 81% seen only once; the top ten take about 31%. Sequencing was carried out using peripheral blood. This sequence originates from a man older than 75 with active or convalescent COVID-19.

CDR3 sequence: CASSSTPLAGANVLTF. For the CDR3, the DNA is TGCGCCAGCAGCTCAACACCGCTGGCTGGGGCCAACGTCCTGACTTTC. This sequence joins TRBV5-1 and TRBJ2-6; no reliable D call. Trimming cost V 3 bases and J 2 bases, with 12 bases left between them. Germline assignment: CDR1 SGHRS and CDR2 YFSETQ. CDR3 length equals 16 residues.